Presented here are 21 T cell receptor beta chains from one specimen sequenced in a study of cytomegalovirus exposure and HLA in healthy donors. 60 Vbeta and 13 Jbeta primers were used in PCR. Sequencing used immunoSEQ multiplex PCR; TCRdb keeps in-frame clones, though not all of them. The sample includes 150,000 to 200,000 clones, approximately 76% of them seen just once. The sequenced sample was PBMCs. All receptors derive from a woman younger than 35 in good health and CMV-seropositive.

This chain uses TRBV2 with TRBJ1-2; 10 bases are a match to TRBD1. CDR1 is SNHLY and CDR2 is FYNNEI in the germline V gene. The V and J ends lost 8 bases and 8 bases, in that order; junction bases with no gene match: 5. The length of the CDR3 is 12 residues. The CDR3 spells CASRQGAQGYTF. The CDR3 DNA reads TGTGCCAGCCGACAGGGGGCTCAAGGCTACACCTTC.

CDR3 sequence (DNA): TGTGCCAGCAGCTCCGGTAGCGGGGGGATCTACGAGCAGTACTTC. Residues: CASSSGSGGIYEQYF. The V and J genes are TRBV7-9 and TRBJ2-7; TRBD2 matches 10 bases. The CDR3 contains 15 residues. After removal of 4 bases from V and 3 bases from J, the junction contained 6 bases not matched to a gene. The germline gives CDR1 SEHNR, CDR2 FQNEAQ (reference sequence). Supplemented by reference TRBV7-9 and TRBJ2-7, the full variable domain reads DTGVSQNPRHKITKRGQNVTFRCDPISEHNRLYWYRQTLGQGPEFLTYFQNEAQLEKSRLLSDRFSAERPKGSFSTLEIQRTEQGDSAMYLCASSSGSGGIYEQYFGPGTRLTVT.

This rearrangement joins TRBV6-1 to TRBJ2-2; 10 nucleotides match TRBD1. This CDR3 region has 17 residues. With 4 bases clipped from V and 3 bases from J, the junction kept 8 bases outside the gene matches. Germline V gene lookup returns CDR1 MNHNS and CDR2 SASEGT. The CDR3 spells CASSADRGLRDTGELFF. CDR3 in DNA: TGTGCCAGCAGTGCCGACAGGGGGCTGCGGGACACCGGGGAGCTGTTTTTT.

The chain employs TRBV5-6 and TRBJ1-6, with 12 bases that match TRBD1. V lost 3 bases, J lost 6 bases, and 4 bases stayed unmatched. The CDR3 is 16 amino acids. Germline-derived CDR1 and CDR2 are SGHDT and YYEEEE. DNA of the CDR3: TGTGCCAGCAGCTATGGGACAGGGGGCGGTAATTCACCCCTCCACTTT. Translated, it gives CASSYGTGGGNSPLHF.

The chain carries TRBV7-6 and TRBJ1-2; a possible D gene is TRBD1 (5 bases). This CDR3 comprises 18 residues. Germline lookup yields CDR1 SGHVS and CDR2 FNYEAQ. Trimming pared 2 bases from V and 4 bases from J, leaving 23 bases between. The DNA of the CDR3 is TGTGCCAGCAGCTTAAGCCCTTTGCAGGGTCAAAGCATCTATGGCTACACCTTC. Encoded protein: CASSLSPLQGQSIYGYTF.

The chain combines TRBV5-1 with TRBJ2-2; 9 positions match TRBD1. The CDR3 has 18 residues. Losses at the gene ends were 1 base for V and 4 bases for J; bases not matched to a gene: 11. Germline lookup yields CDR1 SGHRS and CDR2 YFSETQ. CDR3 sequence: CASSLTKSGTGLTGELFF. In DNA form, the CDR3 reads TGCGCCAGCAGCTTGACCAAGTCCGGGACAGGGCTCACCGGGGAGCTGTTTTTT.

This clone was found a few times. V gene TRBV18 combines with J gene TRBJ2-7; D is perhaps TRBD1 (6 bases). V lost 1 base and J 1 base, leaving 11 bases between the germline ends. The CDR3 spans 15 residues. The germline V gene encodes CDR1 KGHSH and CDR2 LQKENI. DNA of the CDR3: TGTGCCAGCTCACCACAGTCAGGGGAGTCCTACGAGCAGTACTTC. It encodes CASSPQSGESYEQYF.

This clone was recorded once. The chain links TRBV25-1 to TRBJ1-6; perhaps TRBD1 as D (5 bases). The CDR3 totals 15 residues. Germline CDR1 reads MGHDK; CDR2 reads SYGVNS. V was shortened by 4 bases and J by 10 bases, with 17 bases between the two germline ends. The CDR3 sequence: CASSGRDSQWSPLHF. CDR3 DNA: TGTGCCAGCAGTGGCCGGGACTCTCAGTGGTCACCCCTCCACTTT.

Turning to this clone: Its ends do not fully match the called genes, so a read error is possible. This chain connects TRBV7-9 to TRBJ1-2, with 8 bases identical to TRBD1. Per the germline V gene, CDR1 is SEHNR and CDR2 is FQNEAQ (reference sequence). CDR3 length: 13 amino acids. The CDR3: CSSSSRGREGYTF. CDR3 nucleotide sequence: TGTTCCAGCAGCTCCAGGGGGCGGGAAGGCTACACCTTC.

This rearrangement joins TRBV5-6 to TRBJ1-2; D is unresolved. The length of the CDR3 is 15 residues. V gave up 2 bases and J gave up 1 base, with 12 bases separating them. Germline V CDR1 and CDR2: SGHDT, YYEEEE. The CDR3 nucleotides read TGTGCCAGCAGCTTAGGTCCAGCGGTTAACTATGGCTACACCTTC. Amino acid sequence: CASSLGPAVNYGYTF. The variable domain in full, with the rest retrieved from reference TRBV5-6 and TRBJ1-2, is DAGVTQSPTHLIKTRGQQVTLRCSPKSGHDTVSWYQQALGQGPQFIFQYYEEEERQRGNFPDRFSGHQFPNYSSELNVNALLLGDSALYLCASSLGPAVNYGYTFGSGTRLTVV.

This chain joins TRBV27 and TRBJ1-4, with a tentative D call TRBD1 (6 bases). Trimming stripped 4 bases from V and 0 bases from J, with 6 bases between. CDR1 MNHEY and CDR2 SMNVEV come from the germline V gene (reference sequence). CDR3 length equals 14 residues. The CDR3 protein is CASSWTATNEKLFF. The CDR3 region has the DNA TGTGCCAGCAGTTGGACAGCAACTAATGAAAAACTGTTTTTT.

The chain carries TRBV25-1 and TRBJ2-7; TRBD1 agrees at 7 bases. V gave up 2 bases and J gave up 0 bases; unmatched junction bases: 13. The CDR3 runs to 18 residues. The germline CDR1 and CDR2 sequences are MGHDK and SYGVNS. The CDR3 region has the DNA TGTGCCAGCAGTGAACGTGGAACGGACAGGAGATTCTCCTACGAGCAGTACTTC. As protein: CASSERGTDRRFSYEQYF.

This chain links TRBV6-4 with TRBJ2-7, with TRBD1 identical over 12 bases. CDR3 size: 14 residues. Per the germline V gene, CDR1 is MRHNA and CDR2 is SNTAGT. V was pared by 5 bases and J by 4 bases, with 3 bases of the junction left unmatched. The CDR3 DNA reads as TGTGCCAGCAGTCCGGGACAGGGGGCTTACGAGCAGTACTTC. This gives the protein CASSPGQGAYEQYF.

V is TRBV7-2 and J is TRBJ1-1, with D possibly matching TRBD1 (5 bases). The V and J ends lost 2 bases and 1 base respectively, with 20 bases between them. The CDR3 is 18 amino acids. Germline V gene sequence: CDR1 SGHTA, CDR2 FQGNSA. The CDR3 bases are TGTGCCAGCAGCTTAAGGGGAATGGGTTCGTTAGGGAACACTGAAGCTTTCTTT. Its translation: CASSLRGMGSLGNTEAFF.

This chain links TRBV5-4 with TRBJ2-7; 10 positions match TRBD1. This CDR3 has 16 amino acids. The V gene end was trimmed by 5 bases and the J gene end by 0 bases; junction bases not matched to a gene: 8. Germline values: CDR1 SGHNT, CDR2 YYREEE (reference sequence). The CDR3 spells CASSSPGTGASYEQYF. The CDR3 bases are TGTGCCAGCAGTTCCCCCGGGACAGGGGCCTCCTACGAGCAGTACTTC.

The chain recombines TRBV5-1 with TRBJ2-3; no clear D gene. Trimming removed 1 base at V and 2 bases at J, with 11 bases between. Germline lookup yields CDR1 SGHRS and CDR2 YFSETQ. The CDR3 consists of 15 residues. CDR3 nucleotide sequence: TGCGCCAGCAGCTTGAATCCAGGCCACACAGATACGCAGTATTTT. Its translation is CASSLNPGHTDTQYF.

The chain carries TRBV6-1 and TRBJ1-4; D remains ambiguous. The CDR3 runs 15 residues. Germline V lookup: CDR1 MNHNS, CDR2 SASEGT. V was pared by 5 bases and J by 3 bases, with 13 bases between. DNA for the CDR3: TGTGCCAGCAGTCCTTCGGCAGGTTCTAATGAAAAACTGTTTTTT. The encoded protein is CASSPSAGSNEKLFF.

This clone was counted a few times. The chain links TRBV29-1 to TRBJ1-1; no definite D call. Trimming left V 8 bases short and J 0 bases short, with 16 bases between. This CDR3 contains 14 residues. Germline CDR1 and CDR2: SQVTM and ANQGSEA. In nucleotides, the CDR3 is TGCAGCACGACGACTACAGCGATGAACACTGAAGCTTTCTTT. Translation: CSTTTTAMNTEAFF. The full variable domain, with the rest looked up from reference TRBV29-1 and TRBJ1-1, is SAVISQKPSRDICQRGTSLTIQCQVDSQVTMMFWYRQQPGQSLTLIATANQGSEATYESGFVIDKFPISRPNLTFSTLTVSNMSPEDSSIYLCSTTTTAMNTEAFFGQGTRLTVV.

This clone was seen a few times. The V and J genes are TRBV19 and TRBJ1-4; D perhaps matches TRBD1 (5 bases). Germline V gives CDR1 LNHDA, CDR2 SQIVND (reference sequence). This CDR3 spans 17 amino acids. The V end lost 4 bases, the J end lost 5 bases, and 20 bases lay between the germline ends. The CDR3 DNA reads TGTGCCAGTAGTAAGACAGATGCTGTTGTGGCGAATGAAAAACTGTTTTTT. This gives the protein CASSKTDAVVANEKLFF. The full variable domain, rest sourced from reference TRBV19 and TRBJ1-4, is DGGITQSPKYLFRKEGQNVTLSCEQNLNHDAMYWYRQDPGQGLRLIYYSQIVNDFQKGDIAEGYSVSREKKESFPLTVTSAQKNPTAFYLCASSKTDAVVANEKLFFGSGTQLSVL.

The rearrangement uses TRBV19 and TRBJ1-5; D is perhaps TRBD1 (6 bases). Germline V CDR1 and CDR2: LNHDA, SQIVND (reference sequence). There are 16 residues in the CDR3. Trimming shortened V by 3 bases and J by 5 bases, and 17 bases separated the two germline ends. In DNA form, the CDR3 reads TGTGCCAGTAGTATCATCGGCAGGGGTTTCTATCAGCCCCAGCATTTT. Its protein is CASSIIGRGFYQPQHF.

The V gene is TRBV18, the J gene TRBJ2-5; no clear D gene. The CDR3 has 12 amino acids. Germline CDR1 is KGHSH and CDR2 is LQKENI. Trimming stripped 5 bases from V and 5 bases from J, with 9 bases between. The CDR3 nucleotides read TGTGCCAGCTCAGGCGCGGCTGAGACCCAGTACTTC. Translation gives CASSGAAETQYF.